The 23 T cell receptor beta chains listed next were all sequenced from one sample in a study of T cell repertoires and HLA-DP antigens. Some clones are missing from TCRdb's copy, which holds only in-frame ones; the method was immunoSEQ multiplex PCR. Among about 73,000 clones listed, around three quarters were seen once. These TCRs are of unknown antigen specificity. The sample comprised CD4+ T cells from PBMCs. These receptors originate from a man in his 60s in good health and CMV-seronegative.

The chain couples TRBV4-3 to TRBJ2-2; maybe TRBD1 (6 bases). CDR1 and CDR2 (germline): LGHNA, YSLEER. Trimming took off 5 bases at V and 3 bases at J, with 7 bases between the two ends. The CDR3 is 13 amino acids. The CDR3 reads CASSGQYTGELFF. CDR3 DNA: TGCGCCAGCAGCGGACAGTACACCGGGGAGCTGTTTTTT.

This chain joins TRBV7-3 and TRBJ2-5; D possibly matches TRBD1 or TRBD2 (7 bases each). V lost 5 bases and J 5 bases, leaving 21 bases between the germline ends. Per the germline V gene, CDR1 is SGHTA and CDR2 is FQGTGA. CDR3 length: 16 amino acids. The CDR3 loop reads CASSPRRGREFETQYF. DNA for the CDR3: TGTGCCAGCAGCCCCCGGAGGGGGCGGGAGTTTGAGACCCAGTACTTC.

This clone is a singleton in its sample. The V call is TRBV19, the J call TRBJ1-1; D remains unclear. CDR1 LNHDA and CDR2 SQIVND come from the germline V gene (reference sequence). Trimming took off 2 bases at V and 6 bases at J, with 7 bases between the two ends. This CDR3 comprises 12 residues. The CDR3 protein is CASSISAAEAFF. CDR3 DNA sequence: TGTGCCAGTAGTATAAGTGCCGCTGAAGCTTTCTTT.

The chain couples TRBV27 to TRBJ1-1, with 12 positions matching TRBD1. This CDR3 has 15 amino acids. The germline gives CDR1 MNHEY, CDR2 SMNVEV (reference sequence). J gave up 8 bases and V 2 bases, and 6 bases lay outside the gene matches. Here the CDR3 DNA reads TGTGCCAGCAGTTTAGGGACAGGGGGCCCCATGGAAGCTTTCTTT. Translating gives CASSLGTGGPMEAFF.

This clone was recorded once. The chain combines TRBV10-2 with TRBJ2-7; D is undetermined. The germline V gene encodes CDR1 WSHSY and CDR2 SAAADI. This CDR3 is built from 16 residues. Trimming cost V 4 bases and J 2 bases, with 18 bases left between them. CDR3 loop: CASSVSPRTGTYEQYF. For the CDR3, the DNA is TGCGCCAGCAGTGTTTCCCCGCGGACCGGAACCTACGAGCAGTACTTC.

The chain employs TRBV12-5 and TRBJ2-1; 10 bases align to TRBD2. This CDR3 is built from 15 residues. J lost 5 bases, V lost 6 bases, and 7 bases had no gene match. Per germline, CDR1 LGHNT and CDR2 FRNRAP. DNA of the CDR3: TGTGCTAGTGGCCCCAGCGGGGGGGCACACAATGAGCAGTTCTTC. Amino acids: CASGPSGGAHNEQFF.

The gene calls are TRBV4-3 and TRBJ2-6; possible D gene TRBD2, 6 bases. V lost 0 bases and J lost 0, with 12 bases in between. The CDR3 loop spans 18 amino acids. Germline CDR1 and CDR2: LGHNA and YSLEER. The CDR3 loop is CASSQDLGDSSGANVLTF. CDR3 nucleotide sequence: TGCGCCAGCAGCCAAGATTTGGGGGACTCCTCTGGGGCCAACGTCCTGACTTTC.

The chain combines TRBV2 with TRBJ2-5; D is undetermined. From germline, CDR1 is SNHLY and CDR2 FYNNEI. The CDR3 sequence is 13 residues long. Trimming shortened V by 6 bases and J by 2 bases, and 10 bases separated the two germline ends. CDR3 loop: CASSATRQETQYF. The CDR3 coding sequence is TGTGCCAGCAGCGCTACAAGACAAGAGACCCAGTACTTC.

The chain recombines TRBV28 with TRBJ1-2; the D is unclear. There are 15 residues in the CDR3. The germline V and J ends were trimmed by 5 bases and 4 bases, with 17 bases remaining between them. The V gene's germline CDR1 is MDHEN and CDR2 SYDVKM. The CDR3 spells CASSPPKNPAYGYTF. CDR3 sequence (DNA): TGTGCCAGCAGTCCCCCCAAGAACCCTGCCTATGGCTACACCTTC.

The J gene is TRBJ1-1, the V gene TRBV21-1; TRBD1, the D gene given by the table, was not confirmed from the DNA. TRBV21-1 is reported as a pseudogene. The CDR3 is made up of 15 amino acids. The CDR3 protein is CASSGTQGQNTEAFF. CDR3 in DNA: TGTGCCAGCAGCGGTACACAGGGCCAGAACACTGAAGCTTTCTTT.

The rearrangement links TRBV7-8 to TRBJ1-4; possible D gene TRBD1, 5 bases. This CDR3 region has 16 residues. Germline CDR1 is SGHVS and CDR2 is FQNEAQ. V was cut by 5 bases and J by 4 bases, with 17 bases left in between. The CDR3 region has the DNA TGTGCCAGCAGCCCGTCCCCCGGGGCGTATAATGAAAAACTGTTTTTT. It is translated as CASSPSPGAYNEKLFF.

The chain carries TRBV4-1 and TRBJ1-4, with 9 bases identical to TRBD1. V shed 5 bases, J shed 5 bases, and the junction held 3 bases outside the gene matches. Germline V gene sequence: CDR1 MGHRA, CDR2 YSYEKL. The CDR3 loop spans 14 amino acids. The chain's CDR3 is CASSGGTGNEKLFF. The CDR3 DNA reads TGCGCCAGCAGCGGCGGGACAGGGAATGAAAAACTGTTTTTT.

The chain has TRBV5-8 and TRBJ2-2; D gene uncertain. Germline assignment: CDR1 SGHTS and CDR2 YDEGEE. Deletions cut 0 bases from V and 1 base from J, with 4 bases between. The CDR3 runs to 14 residues. The CDR3 here is CASSLGVNTGELFF. CDR3 coding DNA: TGTGCCAGCAGCTTGGGGGTGAACACCGGGGAGCTGTTTTTT.

V gene TRBV19 combines with J gene TRBJ1-2, with 8 bases identical to TRBD1. Germline V gene lookup returns CDR1 LNHDA and CDR2 SQIVND (reference sequence). The ends lost 6 bases at V and 4 bases at J; junction bases unmatched: 7. CDR3 size: 14 residues. The CDR3 loop reads CASSRDRGGYGYTF. The CDR3 coding sequence is TGTGCCAGTAGCAGAGACAGGGGCGGCTATGGCTACACCTTC.

The CDR3 DNA is TGTGCCTGGAGTGAGGGGAACACAGATACGCAGTATTTT. It codes for CAWSEGNTDTQYF. The V call is TRBV30, the J call TRBJ2-3, with D perhaps matching TRBD1 (5 bases). The CDR3 has 13 residues. Deletions cut 1 base from V and 2 bases from J, with 7 bases between. CDR1 and CDR2 from the germline V gene are GTSNPN and SVGIG (reference sequence).

This clone was observed once. The CDR3 spells CASSDYRVKETQYF. CDR3 sequence (DNA): TGTGCCAGCAGTGACTACCGGGTGAAAGAGACCCAGTACTTC. The chain employs TRBV6-1 and TRBJ2-5, with D unresolved. V gave up 3 bases and J gave up 3 bases, with 11 bases separating them. The germline V gene encodes CDR1 MNHNS and CDR2 SASEGT. CDR3 length: 14 amino acids.

The V call is TRBV6-5, the J call TRBJ1-3; D unclear. The CDR3 runs 14 residues. The V gene's germline CDR1 is MNHEY and CDR2 SVGAGI. V lost 7 bases to trimming and J lost 4 bases, with 14 bases between them. CDR3 DNA: TGTGCCAGCATTGCTCCGGGATCCGGAAACACCATATATTTT. Encoded protein: CASIAPGSGNTIYF.

The chain uses TRBV9 and TRBJ2-1; D is unresolved. V was shortened by 5 bases and J by 12 bases, with 15 bases between the two germline ends. The CDR3 covers 12 residues. Per the germline V gene, CDR1 is SGDLS and CDR2 is YYNGEE. The CDR3, as DNA: TGTGCCAGCAGTCCCGGACCCGGCGGGCAGTTCTTC. This sequence encodes CASSPGPGGQFF. Looking up the rest from reference TRBV9 and TRBJ2-1 gives the full variable domain: DSGVTQTPKHLITATGQRVTLRCSPRSGDLSVYWYQQSLDQGLQFLIQYYNGEERAKGNILERFSAQQFPDLHSELNLSSLELGDSALYFCASSPGPGGQFFGPGTRLTVL.

The CDR3 sequence is CASSFDTDYNEQFF. As DNA, the CDR3 is TGCGCCAGCAGCTTTGACACGGACTACAATGAGCAGTTCTTC. This rearrangement joins TRBV5-1 to TRBJ2-1; D not certain. In germline, CDR1 is SGHRS, CDR2 YFSETQ. There are 14 residues in the CDR3. V was pared by 2 bases and J by 3 bases, with 9 bases between.

Worth noting for this clone: The sample holds other DNA sequences that translate to the same CDR3. The chain is built from TRBV28 and TRBJ1-5, with D possibly being TRBD1 (6 bases). CDR3 length: 15 amino acids. Germline V gene data show CDR1 as MDHEN and CDR2 as SYDVKM. Trimming stripped 6 bases from V and 0 bases from J, with 12 bases between. CDR3 nucleotides: TGTGCCAGCAGCCCGGACAGCTATAGCAATCAGCCCCAGCATTTT. Translation: CASSPDSYSNQPQHF.

This clone is a singleton in its sample. V and J are TRBV11-3 and TRBJ2-2; D gene unclear. The CDR3 runs to 13 residues. CDR1 is SGHNT and CDR2 is YENEEA in the germline V gene. V was pared by 5 bases and J by 6 bases, with 10 bases between. The CDR3 region has the DNA TGTGCCAGCAGCGGGATAGATTCCGGGGAGCTGTTTTTT. Amino acids: CASSGIDSGELFF. Full variable domain (missing parts from reference TRBV11-3 and TRBJ2-2): EAGVVQSPRYKIIEKKQPVAFWCNPISGHNTLYWYLQNLGQGPELLIRYENEEAVDDSQLPKDRFSAERLKGVDSTLKIQPAELGDSAVYLCASSGIDSGELFFGEGSRLTVL.

The genes are TRBV5-8 and TRBJ2-7, with D perhaps matching TRBD2 (6 bases). Trimming removed 1 base at V and 12 bases at J, with 8 bases between. Germline V gene lookup returns CDR1 SGHTS and CDR2 YDEGEE. The CDR3 is 10 residues long. The CDR3 nucleotides are TGTGCCAGCAGCTTGCGGACTATGTACTTC. Translating it yields CASSLRTMYF.

The V gene is TRBV28, the J gene TRBJ1-2, with TRBD1 as a possible D gene (5 bases). Germline CDR1 is MDHEN and CDR2 is SYDVKM. This CDR3 has 14 amino acids. V was shortened by 3 bases and J by 4 bases, with 12 bases between the two germline ends. CDR3 sequence (DNA): TGTGCCAGCAGTTTCGGGGCAGGGAGCTATGGCTACACCTTC. As protein: CASSFGAGSYGYTF.